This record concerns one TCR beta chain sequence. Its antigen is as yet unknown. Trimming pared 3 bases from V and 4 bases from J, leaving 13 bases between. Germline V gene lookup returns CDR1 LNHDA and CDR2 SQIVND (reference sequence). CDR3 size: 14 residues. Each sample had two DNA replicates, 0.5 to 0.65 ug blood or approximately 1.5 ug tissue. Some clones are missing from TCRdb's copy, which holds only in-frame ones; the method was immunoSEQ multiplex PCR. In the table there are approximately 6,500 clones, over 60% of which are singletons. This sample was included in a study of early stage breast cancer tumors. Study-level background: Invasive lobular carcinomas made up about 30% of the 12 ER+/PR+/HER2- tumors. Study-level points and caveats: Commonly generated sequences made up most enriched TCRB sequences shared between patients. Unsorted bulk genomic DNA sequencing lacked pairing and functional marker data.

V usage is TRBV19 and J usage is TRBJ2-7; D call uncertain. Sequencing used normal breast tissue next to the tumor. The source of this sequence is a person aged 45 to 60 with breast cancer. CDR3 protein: CASSMLGIQYEQYF. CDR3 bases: TGTGCCAGTAGTATGCTGGGAATCCAGTACGAGCAGTACTTC.